The 14 T cell receptor beta chains below were found in one sample sequenced in a study of cytomegalovirus exposure and HLA in healthy donors (TCRdb year 2017). Library prep was done by the immunoSEQ multiplex PCR assay. For the multiplex PCR, a mixture combining 60 forward primers for TCR Vbeta segments and 13 reverse primers for TCR Jbeta segments was used. Imported from immuneACCESS, the table was reduced by TCRdb to in-frame sequences with V and J called. These copies leave out some clones; in studies compared against another copy, an unresolved V gene accounts for under half, and the cause of the remainder is not known. The table for this sample lists 200,000 or so clones; around 80% of them were counted only once. More than 0.6% of the sample is taken by the ten largest. Specimen: PBMCs. These receptor sequences come from a boy aged 2-9 years in good health and CMV-seronegative.

DNA for the CDR3: TGTGCCTGGACTCTAGATTATGGCTACACCTTC. It codes for CAWTLDYGYTF. The chain combines TRBV30 with TRBJ1-2; D call uncertain. The CDR3 spans 11 residues. Trimming left V 4 bases short and J 5 bases short, with 8 bases between. Germline V CDR1 and CDR2: GTSNPN, SVGIG (reference sequence).

The chain couples TRBV11-2 to TRBJ2-1, with TRBD2 matching over 10 bases. The CDR3 has 14 amino acids. Germline V gene lookup returns CDR1 SGHAT and CDR2 FQNNGV. Unmatched junction bases numbered 1, after V lost 5 bases and J lost 3 bases. The CDR3 here is CASSIAGGYNEQFF. The CDR3, as DNA: TGTGCCAGCAGCATAGCGGGAGGCTACAATGAGCAGTTCTTC.

This sequence joins TRBV29-1 and TRBJ2-1; D gene uncertain. V was shortened by 3 bases and J by 11 bases, with 14 bases between the two germline ends. The CDR3 has 12 amino acids. Germline V gives CDR1 SQVTM, CDR2 ANQGSEA. Here the CDR3 DNA reads TGCAGCGTTGAGTTTGACATCCCAAAGCAGTTCTTC. Translated: CSVEFDIPKQFF.

The chain uses TRBV9 and TRBJ2-7, with D perhaps TRBD1 (5 bases). This CDR3 spans 15 amino acids. Germline V gene lookup returns CDR1 SGDLS and CDR2 YYNGEE. Trimming removed 4 bases from V and 3 bases from J, with 17 bases in between. The CDR3 loop reads CASSPSVDRVYEQYF. The CDR3 DNA reads as TGTGCCAGCAGCCCCTCGGTTGACAGAGTCTACGAGCAGTACTTC.

V gene TRBV5-1 combines with J gene TRBJ1-4; D unclear. The CDR3 spans 15 residues. Trimming stripped 0 bases from V and 7 bases from J, with 13 bases between. Germline V gene lookup returns CDR1 SGHRS and CDR2 YFSETQ. The CDR3 nucleotides read TGCGCCAGCAGCTTGGTGTCGGGGATGGGTGAAAAACTGTTTTTT. This codes for CASSLVSGMGEKLFF. Full variable domain (outside the CDR3, taken from reference TRBV5-1 and TRBJ1-4): KAGVTQTPRYLIKTRGQQVTLSCSPISGHRSVSWYQQTPGQGLQFLFEYFSETQRNKGNFPGRFSGRQFSNSRSEMNVSTLELGDSALYLCASSLVSGMGEKLFFGSGTQLSVL.

This rearrangement joins TRBV6-5 to TRBJ2-5; TRBD2 might be the D (6 bases). V gave up 8 bases and J gave up 1 base, with 8 bases separating them. Germline-derived CDR1 and CDR2 are MNHEY and SVGAGI. The CDR3 runs 12 residues. The CDR3 is CASAEGQETQYF. The CDR3 DNA sequence: TGTGCCAGCGCGGAGGGCCAAGAGACCCAGTACTTC.

For the CDR3, the DNA is TGTGCCAGTACCCCTAGCGGGTCCTACAATGAGCAGTTCTTC. Protein: CASTPSGSYNEQFF. The V call is TRBV19, the J call TRBJ2-1; 8 bases agree with TRBD2. Germline V gene sequence: CDR1 LNHDA, CDR2 SQIVND (reference sequence). The CDR3 has 14 amino acids. Trimming removed 7 bases from V and 1 base from J; junction bases left unmatched: 3.

The chain employs TRBV7-3 and TRBJ2-5, with 9 nucleotides matching TRBD2. This CDR3 region has 15 residues. Trimming removed 4 bases from V and 1 base from J; junction bases left unmatched: 4. Germline CDR1 reads SGHTA; CDR2 reads FQGTGA. DNA for the CDR3: TGTGCCAGCAGCTGGGGTAGCGGGGGCCAAGAGACCCAGTACTTC. This codes for CASSWGSGGQETQYF.

This clone was seen only a few times. This chain links TRBV6-5 with TRBJ1-2; TRBD1 agrees at 10 bases. The trim removed 5 bases at V and 3 bases at J, leaving 3 bases unmatched. Germline assignment: CDR1 MNHEY and CDR2 SVGAGI. CDR3 size: 14 residues. CDR3 region: CASSPTGGDYGYTF. The CDR3 nucleotides are TGTGCCAGCAGTCCGACAGGGGGCGACTATGGCTACACCTTC.

This clone was recorded once. In nucleotides, the CDR3 is TGTGCCAGAAGCCAGACAGGGCTGAACACTGAAGCTTTCTTT. This encodes CARSQTGLNTEAFF. This chain joins TRBV5-3 and TRBJ1-1; 7 nucleotides agree with TRBD1. TRBV5-3 is annotated as an ORF whose role is uncertain. Unmatched junction bases numbered 3, after V lost 4 bases and J lost 0 bases. The CDR3 extends over 14 amino acids.

The chain links TRBV6-1 to TRBJ1-1; TRBD1 matches 7 bases. CDR1 and CDR2 from the germline V gene are MNHNS and SASEGT. The CDR3 contains 16 residues. The ends lost 0 bases at V and 7 bases at J; junction bases unmatched: 11. In DNA, the CDR3 is TGTGCCAGCAGTGAAGCCCTACGACAGGGTTTTAGTGAAGCTTTCTTT. Protein product: CASSEALRQGFSEAFF.

V gene TRBV7-8 combines with J gene TRBJ2-1, with D possibly matching TRBD2 (5 bases). The germline V gene has CDR1 SGHVS and CDR2 FQNEAQ. The CDR3 runs 15 residues. V was shortened by 1 base and J by 6 bases, with 13 bases between the two germline ends. The DNA for the CDR3 is TGTGCCAGCAGCTTAGGAGGGAATTCCCGCAATGAGCAGTTCTTC. Its translation is CASSLGGNSRNEQFF.

The chain employs TRBV5-1 and TRBJ1-2; D not resolved. Germline V gene lookup returns CDR1 SGHRS and CDR2 YFSETQ. V was clipped by 7 bases and J by 8 bases, with 18 bases between them. This CDR3 is 13 amino acids long. CDR3: CASSPFGQGGYTF. The CDR3 nucleotides are TGCGCCAGCTCCCCCTTTGGGCAAGGAGGCTACACCTTC.

Only one count was recorded for this clone. This rearrangement joins TRBV19 to TRBJ1-2; D ambiguous. The CDR3 is 15 residues long. V gave up 6 bases and J gave up 3 bases, with 17 bases separating them. Germline V gives CDR1 LNHDA, CDR2 SQIVND (reference sequence). The CDR3 DNA sequence: TGTGCCAGTAGCGCAAGCTCCTCTGGAGACTATGGCTACACCTTC. This gives the protein CASSASSSGDYGYTF.